This T cell receptor beta chain was sequenced for a study of shared clonotypes between healthy human individuals. The wider study: A donor's plate count was three for CD4 naive and three for CD4 memory; CD8 naive had two and CD8 memory one.

This clone has a handful of counts. The antigen is unknown. This CDR3 is also generated by other DNA sequences in the sample. Broader study findings: Large sequencing depth failed to make sorted-subset sequencing complete, rarefaction showed. Only blood was sampled, and tissue TCR repertoires likely differ from blood ones.

Terminally differentiated effector memory CD45RA+ cells were excluded from the naive CD8 cells, which were CD45RO-negative and positively selected for CCR7. The CDR3 runs to 15 residues. V was clipped by 0 bases and J by 1 base, with 9 bases between them. Germline CDR1 and CDR2: MNHEY and SVGAGI. Each subset's genomic DNA was split evenly across several immunoSEQ plates. Produced via immunoSEQ multiplex PCR; TCRdb's table is partial and in-frame only. The sample contains some 2,100,000 clones, roughly 91% of which appear only once. The TCR comes from a man younger than 35 in good health. Some clones in this sample may be carry-over from other donors' samples. Sequencing input: naive CD8+ T cells from PBMCs. The V and J genes are TRBV6-5 and TRBJ1-1, with TRBD1 as a possible D gene (6 bases). The CDR3 reads CASSYSRGGNTEAFF. The DNA for the CDR3 is TGTGCCAGCAGTTACTCGAGGGGGGGGAACACTGAAGCTTTCTTT.